This T cell receptor (beta chain) was sequenced in a study of T cell responses to AZD1222 COVID-19 vaccine. Turning to this clone: Its target is unknown.

General study points: Donors were largely white British and mainly female; clonal diversity was possibly underestimated.

V lost 4 bases and J lost 0, with 19 bases in between. The length of the CDR3 is 17 residues. The V gene's germline CDR1 is SGHVS and CDR2 FNYEAQ. Sequencing used immunoSEQ multiplex PCR; TCRdb keeps in-frame clones, though not all of them. There are approximately 140,000 clones in the sample; about 91% occur only once, and more than 1.2% lies in the top ten. The rearrangement uses TRBV7-6 and TRBJ2-7; D might be TRBD1 (5 bases). The receptor comes from an adult in good health. This specimen was peripheral blood, taken on day 0 of AZD1222 vaccination. CDR3 in DNA: TGTGCCAGCAGCTCCGGTGGGGCAGGCTATTCCTCCTACGAGCAGTACTTC. Protein product: CASSSGGAGYSSYEQYF.